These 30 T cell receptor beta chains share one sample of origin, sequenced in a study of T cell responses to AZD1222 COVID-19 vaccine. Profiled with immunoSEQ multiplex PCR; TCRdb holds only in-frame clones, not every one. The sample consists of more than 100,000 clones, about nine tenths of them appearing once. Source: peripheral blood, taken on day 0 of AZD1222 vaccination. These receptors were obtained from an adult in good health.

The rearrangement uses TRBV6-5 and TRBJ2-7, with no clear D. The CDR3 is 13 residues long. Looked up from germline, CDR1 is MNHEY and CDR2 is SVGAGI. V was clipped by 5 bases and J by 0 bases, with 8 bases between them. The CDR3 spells CASSQFSSYEQYF. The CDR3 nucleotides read TGTGCCAGCAGTCAGTTTTCCTCCTACGAGCAGTACTTC.

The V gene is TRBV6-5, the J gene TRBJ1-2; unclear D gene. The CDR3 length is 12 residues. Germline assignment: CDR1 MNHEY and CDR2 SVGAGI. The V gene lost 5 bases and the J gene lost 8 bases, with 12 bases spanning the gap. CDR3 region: CASSRGSEGYTF. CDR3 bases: TGTGCCAGCAGTCGTGGATCGGAAGGCTACACCTTC.

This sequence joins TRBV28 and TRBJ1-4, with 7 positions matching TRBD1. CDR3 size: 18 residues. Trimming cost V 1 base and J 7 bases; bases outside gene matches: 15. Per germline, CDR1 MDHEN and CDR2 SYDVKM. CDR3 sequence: CASSLFVVQGRGGEKLFF. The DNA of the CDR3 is TGTGCCAGCAGTTTATTCGTCGTACAGGGGCGAGGGGGTGAAAAACTGTTTTTT. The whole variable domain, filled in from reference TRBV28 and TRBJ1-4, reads DVKVTQSSRYLVKRTGEKVFLECVQDMDHENMFWYRQDPGLGLRLIYFSYDVKMKEKGDIPEGYSVSREKKERFSLILESASTNQTSMYLCASSLFVVQGRGGEKLFFGSGTQLSVL.

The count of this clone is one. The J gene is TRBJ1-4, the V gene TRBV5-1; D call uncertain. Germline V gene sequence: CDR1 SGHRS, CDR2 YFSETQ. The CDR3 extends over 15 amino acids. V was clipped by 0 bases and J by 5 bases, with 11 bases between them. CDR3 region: CASSLDYSSNEKLFF. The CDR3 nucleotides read TGCGCCAGCAGCTTGGATTACAGCTCGAATGAAAAACTGTTTTTT.

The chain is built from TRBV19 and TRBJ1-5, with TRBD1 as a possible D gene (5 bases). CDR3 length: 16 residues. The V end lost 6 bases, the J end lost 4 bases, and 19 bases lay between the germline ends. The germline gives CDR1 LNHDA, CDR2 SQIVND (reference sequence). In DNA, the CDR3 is TGTGCCAGTAGCCCCCAACAGGCTTCTGGGAATCAGCCCCAGCATTTT. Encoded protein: CASSPQQASGNQPQHF.

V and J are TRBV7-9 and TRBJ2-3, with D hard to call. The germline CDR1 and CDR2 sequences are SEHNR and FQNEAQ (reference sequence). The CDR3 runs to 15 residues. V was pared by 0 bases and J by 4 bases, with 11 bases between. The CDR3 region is CASSLALGNADTQYF. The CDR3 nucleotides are TGTGCCAGCAGCTTAGCCCTGGGGAACGCAGATACGCAGTATTTT.

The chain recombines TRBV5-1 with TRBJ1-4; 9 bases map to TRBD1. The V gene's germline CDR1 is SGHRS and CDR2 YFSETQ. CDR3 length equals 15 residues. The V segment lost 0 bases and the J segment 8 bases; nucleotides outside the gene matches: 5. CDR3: CASSLAPGQGEKLFF. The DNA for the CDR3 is TGCGCCAGCAGCTTGGCCCCGGGACAGGGAGAAAAACTGTTTTTT.

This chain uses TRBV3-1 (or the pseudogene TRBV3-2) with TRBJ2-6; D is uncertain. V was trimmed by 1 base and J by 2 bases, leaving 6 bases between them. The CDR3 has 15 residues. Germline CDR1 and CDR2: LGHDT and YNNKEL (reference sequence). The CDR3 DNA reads TGTGCCAGCAGCCAAGTTGTAGCTGGGGCCAACGTCCTGACTTTC. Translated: CASSQVVAGANVLTF.

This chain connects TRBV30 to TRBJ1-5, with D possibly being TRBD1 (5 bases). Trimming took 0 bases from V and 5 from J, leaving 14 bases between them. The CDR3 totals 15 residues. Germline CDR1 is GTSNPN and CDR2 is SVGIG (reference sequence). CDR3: CAWSVQRGGDQPQHF. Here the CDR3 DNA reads TGTGCCTGGAGTGTTCAAAGGGGCGGAGATCAGCCCCAGCATTTT.

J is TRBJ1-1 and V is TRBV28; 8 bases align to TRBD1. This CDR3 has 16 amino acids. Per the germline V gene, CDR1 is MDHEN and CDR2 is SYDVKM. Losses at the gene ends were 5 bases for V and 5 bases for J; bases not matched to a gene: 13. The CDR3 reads CASSPRLQGDWTEAFF. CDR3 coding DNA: TGTGCCAGCAGTCCCCGGTTACAGGGGGATTGGACTGAAGCTTTCTTT.

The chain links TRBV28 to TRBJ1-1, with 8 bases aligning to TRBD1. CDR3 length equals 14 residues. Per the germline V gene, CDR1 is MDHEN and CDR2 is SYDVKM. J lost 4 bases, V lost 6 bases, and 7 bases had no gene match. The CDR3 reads CASRTGEQSTEAFF. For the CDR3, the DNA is TGTGCCAGCAGGACAGGGGAGCAGAGCACTGAAGCTTTCTTT.

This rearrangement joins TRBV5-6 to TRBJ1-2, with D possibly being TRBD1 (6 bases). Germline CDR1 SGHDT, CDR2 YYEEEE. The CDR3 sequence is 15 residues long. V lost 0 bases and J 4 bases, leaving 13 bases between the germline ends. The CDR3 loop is CASSLGLGGGYGYTF. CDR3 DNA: TGTGCCAGCAGCTTGGGATTGGGGGGCGGCTATGGCTACACCTTC.

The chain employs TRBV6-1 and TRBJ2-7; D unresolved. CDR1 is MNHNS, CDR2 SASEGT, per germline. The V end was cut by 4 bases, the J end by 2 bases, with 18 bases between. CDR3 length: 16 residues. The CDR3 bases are TGTGCCAGCAGTGTCCTCGGGCCGGGCTCGACCTACGAGCAGTACTTC. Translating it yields CASSVLGPGSTYEQYF.

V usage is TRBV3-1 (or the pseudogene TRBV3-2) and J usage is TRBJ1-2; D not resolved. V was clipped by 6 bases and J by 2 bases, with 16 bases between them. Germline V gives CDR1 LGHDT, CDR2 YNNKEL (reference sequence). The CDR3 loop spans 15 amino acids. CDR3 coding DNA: TGTGCCAGCAGTCCCCCGCTTGGGGAAAACTATGGCTACACCTTC. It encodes CASSPPLGENYGYTF.

The CDR3 coding sequence is TGTGCCAGTAGTATGGAGTCGTACAATCAGCCCCAGCATTTT. Translated, it gives CASSMESYNQPQHF. The V call is TRBV19, the J call TRBJ1-5; no clear D. The length of the CDR3 is 14 residues. In germline, CDR1 is LNHDA, CDR2 SQIVND (reference sequence). Trimming left V 3 bases short and J 3 bases short, with 9 bases between.

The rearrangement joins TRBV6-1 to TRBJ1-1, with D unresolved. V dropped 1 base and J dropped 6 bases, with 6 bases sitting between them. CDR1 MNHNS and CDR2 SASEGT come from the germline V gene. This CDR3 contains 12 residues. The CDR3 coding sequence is TGTGCCAGCAGTGAAGGGGCAGCTGAAGCTTTCTTT. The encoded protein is CASSEGAAEAFF.

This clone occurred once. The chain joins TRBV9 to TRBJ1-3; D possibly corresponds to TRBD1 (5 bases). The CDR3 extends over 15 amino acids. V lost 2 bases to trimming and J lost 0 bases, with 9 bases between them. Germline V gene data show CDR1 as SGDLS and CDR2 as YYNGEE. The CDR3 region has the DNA TGTGCCAGCAGCGTCGACAGATCCTCTGGAAACACCATATATTTT. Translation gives CASSVDRSSGNTIYF.

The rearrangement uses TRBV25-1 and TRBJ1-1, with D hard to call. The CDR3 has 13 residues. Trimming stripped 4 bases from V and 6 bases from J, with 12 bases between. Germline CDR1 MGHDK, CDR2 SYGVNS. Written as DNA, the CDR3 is TGTGCCAGCAGTGCCGCACAAGGCGCTGAAGCTTTCTTT. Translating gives CASSAAQGAEAFF.

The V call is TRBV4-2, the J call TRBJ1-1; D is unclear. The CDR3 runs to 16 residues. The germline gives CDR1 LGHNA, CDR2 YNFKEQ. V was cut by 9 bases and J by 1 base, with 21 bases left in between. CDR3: CASRRIIGDPNTEAFF. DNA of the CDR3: TGTGCCAGTCGGAGGATCATCGGTGACCCGAACACTGAAGCTTTCTTT.

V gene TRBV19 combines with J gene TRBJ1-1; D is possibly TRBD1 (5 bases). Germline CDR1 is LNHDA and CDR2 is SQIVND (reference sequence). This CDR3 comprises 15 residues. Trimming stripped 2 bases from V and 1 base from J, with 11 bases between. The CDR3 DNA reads TGTGCCAGTAGTATATATCACGGACAGAACACTGAAGCTTTCTTT. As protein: CASSIYHGQNTEAFF.

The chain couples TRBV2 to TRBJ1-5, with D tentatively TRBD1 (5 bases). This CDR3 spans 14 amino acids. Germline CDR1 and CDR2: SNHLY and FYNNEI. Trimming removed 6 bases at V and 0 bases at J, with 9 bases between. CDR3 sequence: CASSETDSNQPQHF. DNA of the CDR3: TGTGCCAGCAGCGAGACAGATAGCAATCAGCCCCAGCATTTT.

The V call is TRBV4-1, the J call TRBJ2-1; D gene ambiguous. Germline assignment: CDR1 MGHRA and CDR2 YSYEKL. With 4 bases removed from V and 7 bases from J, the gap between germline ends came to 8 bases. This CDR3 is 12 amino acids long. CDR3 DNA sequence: TGCGCCAGCAGCCTTAACGGAAATGAGCAGTTCTTC. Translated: CASSLNGNEQFF.

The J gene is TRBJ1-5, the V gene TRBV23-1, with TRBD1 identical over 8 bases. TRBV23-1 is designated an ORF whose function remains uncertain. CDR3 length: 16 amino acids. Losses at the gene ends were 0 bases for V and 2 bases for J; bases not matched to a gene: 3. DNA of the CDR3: TGCGCCAGCAGTCAATCGAGGGGACAGGGCAATCAGCCCCAGCATTTT. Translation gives CASSQSRGQGNQPQHF.

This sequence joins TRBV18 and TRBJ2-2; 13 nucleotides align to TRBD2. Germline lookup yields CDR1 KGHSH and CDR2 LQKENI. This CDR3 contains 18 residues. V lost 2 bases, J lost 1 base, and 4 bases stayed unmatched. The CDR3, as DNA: TGTGCCAGCTCACCATGGACTAGCGGGGGCTGGAACACCGGGGAGCTGTTTTTT. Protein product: CASSPWTSGGWNTGELFF.

The CDR3: CASSQGTGGLSSYNEQFF. Written as DNA, the CDR3 is TGTGCCAGCAGCCAAGGAACGGGGGGACTTAGCTCCTACAATGAGCAGTTCTTC. The V gene is TRBV3-1 (or the pseudogene TRBV3-2), the J gene TRBJ2-1, with TRBD2 matching over 7 bases. CDR1 and CDR2 (germline): LGHDT, YNNKEL (reference sequence). The CDR3 spans 18 residues. Trimming at V came to 1 base and at J to 0 bases, leaving 9 bases not matched to a gene.

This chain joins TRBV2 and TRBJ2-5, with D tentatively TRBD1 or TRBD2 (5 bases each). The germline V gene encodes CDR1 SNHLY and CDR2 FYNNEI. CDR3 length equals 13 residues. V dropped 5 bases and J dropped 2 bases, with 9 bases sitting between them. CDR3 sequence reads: CASSSGAQETQYF. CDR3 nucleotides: TGTGCCAGCAGTTCCGGGGCACAAGAGACCCAGTACTTC.

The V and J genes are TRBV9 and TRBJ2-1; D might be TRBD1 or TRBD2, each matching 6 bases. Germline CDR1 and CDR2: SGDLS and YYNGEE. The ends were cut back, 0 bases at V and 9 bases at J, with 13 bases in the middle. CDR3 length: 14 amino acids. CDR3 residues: CASSVGSGAFEQFF. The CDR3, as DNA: TGTGCCAGCAGCGTAGGTTCGGGGGCATTTGAGCAGTTCTTC.

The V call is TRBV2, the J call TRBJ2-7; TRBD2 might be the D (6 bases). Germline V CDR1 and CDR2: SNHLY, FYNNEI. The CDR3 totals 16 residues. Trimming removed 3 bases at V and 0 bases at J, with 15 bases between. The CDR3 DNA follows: TGTGCCAGCAGTGAGTCCGGGACTCTTAACTCCTACGAGCAGTACTTC. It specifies CASSESGTLNSYEQYF.

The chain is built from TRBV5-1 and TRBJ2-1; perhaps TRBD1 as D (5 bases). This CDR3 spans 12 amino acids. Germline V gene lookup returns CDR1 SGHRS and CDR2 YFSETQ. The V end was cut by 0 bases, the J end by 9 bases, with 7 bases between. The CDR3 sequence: CASSLEGIEQFF. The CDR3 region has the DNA TGCGCCAGCAGCTTGGAGGGGATTGAGCAGTTCTTC.

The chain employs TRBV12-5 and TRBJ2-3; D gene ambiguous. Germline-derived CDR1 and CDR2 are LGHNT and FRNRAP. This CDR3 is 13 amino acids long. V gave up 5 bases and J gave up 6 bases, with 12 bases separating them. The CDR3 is CASGLPRTDTQYF. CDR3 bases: TGTGCTAGTGGTCTCCCCCGGACGGATACGCAGTATTTT.